Below, 9 T cell receptor beta chains from the same sample are listed, as sequenced in a study of TIL therapy for anti-PD-1-resistant metastatic lung cancer. Specified time point: pre-treatment sample, taken before nivolumab and TIL therapy. Sequencing used immunoSEQ v3. Profiling relied on immunoSEQ multiplex PCR, and the TCRdb table lists in-frame clones only, not all of them. The data contain about 32,000 clones, about 79% of them singletons. The starting material was blood, obtained at baseline. The receptors were sampled from a woman between 25 and 80 years old with non-small cell lung cancer.

This chain joins TRBV9 and TRBJ1-1, with a weak D call TRBD1 (5 bases). Germline-derived CDR1 and CDR2 are SGDLS and YYNGEE. With 4 bases removed from V and 2 bases from J, the gap between germline ends came to 9 bases. CDR3 size: 13 residues. CDR3 bases: TGTGCCAGCAGCCCTCAGGGAAACACTGAAGCTTTCTTT. Its protein is CASSPQGNTEAFF.

The chain combines TRBV10-1 with TRBJ1-2, with D unresolved. The CDR3 sequence is 13 residues long. V gave up 6 bases and J gave up 6 bases, with 14 bases separating them. Germline V gene sequence: CDR1 WNHNN, CDR2 SYGVQD (reference sequence). This chain's CDR3 is CASSRALGDGYTF. The DNA of the CDR3 is TGCGCCAGCAGCCGGGCTTTGGGAGATGGCTACACCTTC.

This clone was seen only a few times. This rearrangement joins TRBV6-5 to TRBJ1-6, with D uncertain. CDR1 is MNHEY, CDR2 SVGAGI, per germline. Deletions cut 6 bases from V and 10 bases from J, with 10 bases between. CDR3 length equals 12 residues. The CDR3 DNA is TGTGCCAGCAGCTCAACGGGCTCACCCCTCCACTTT. Translated, it gives CASSSTGSPLHF.

The V and J genes are TRBV7-2 and TRBJ2-5; D not certain. CDR3 length: 13 residues. Germline lookup yields CDR1 SGHTA and CDR2 FQGNSA. V dropped 2 bases and J dropped 5 bases, with 9 bases sitting between them. The CDR3 nucleotides read TGTGCCAGCAGCTTACAGTTTGACGAGACCCAGTACTTC. The encoded protein is CASSLQFDETQYF.

This chain uses TRBV11-3 with TRBJ2-1; no reliable D call. Trimming removed 5 bases from V and 1 base from J, with 9 bases in between. Germline values: CDR1 SGHNT, CDR2 YENEEA. This CDR3 has 14 amino acids. DNA for the CDR3: TGTGCCAGCAGCCCATCCGAGTCCTACAATGAGCAGTTCTTC. It translates to CASSPSESYNEQFF.

This clone was observed a single time. V gene TRBV12-5 combines with J gene TRBJ1-1; 7 positions agree with TRBD1. The V gene end was trimmed by 0 bases and the J gene end by 0 bases; junction bases not matched to a gene: 7. Germline V CDR1 and CDR2: LGHNT, FRNRAP. CDR3 length: 17 residues. CDR3 amino acids: CASGLVRGGRVNTEAFF. The CDR3 nucleotides are TGTGCTAGTGGTTTGGTACGAGGGGGCCGGGTGAACACTGAAGCTTTCTTT. The complete variable domain, with remaining parts taken from reference TRBV12-5 and TRBJ1-1, reads DARVTQTPRHKVTEMGQEVTMRCQPILGHNTVFWYRQTMMQGLELLAYFRNRAPLDDSGMPKDRFSAEMPDATLATLKIQPSEPRDSAVYFCASGLVRGGRVNTEAFFGQGTRLTVV.

V is TRBV20-1 and J is TRBJ1-2; D uncertain. V lost 3 bases and J 14 bases, leaving 10 bases between the germline ends. This CDR3 has 9 residues. Germline-derived CDR1 and CDR2 are DFQATT and SNEGSKA (reference sequence). The CDR3 spells CSASPGETF. The CDR3 coding sequence is TGCAGTGCTAGTCCCGGGGAGACCTTC.

The chain employs TRBV5-4 and TRBJ2-7, with 9 bases aligning to TRBD2. Trimming took 4 bases from V and 6 from J; bases not matched to a gene: 14. Germline V lookup: CDR1 SGHNT, CDR2 YYREEE (reference sequence). The CDR3 runs to 16 residues. Written as DNA, the CDR3 is TGTGCCAGCAGCCCGATCCAGCGCGGGAGGGAAAGCGAGCAGTACTTC. Its translation: CASSPIQRGRESEQYF.

A few counts support this clone. V and J are TRBV30 and TRBJ2-5, with D uncertain. CDR3 size: 14 residues. Germline assignment: CDR1 GTSNPN and CDR2 SVGIG (reference sequence). Trimming left V 0 bases short and J 3 bases short, with 11 bases between. This CDR3 is CAWSVSLFEETQYF. The CDR3 DNA reads TGTGCCTGGAGTGTATCACTATTTGAAGAGACCCAGTACTTC.